Listed here are 9 T cell receptor beta chains from one sample, sequenced in a study of blood T cell repertoires in COVID-19. Using immunoSEQ multiplex PCR, the repertoire was profiled, and TCRdb retains in-frame clones only, with some absent. The sample includes 160,000 or so clones, 87% seen only once; the top ten take 0.95% to 1.5%. Sequencing was done on a sample of PBMCs or T cells enriched from blood (not recorded which). The receptor source for this set is a human donor with acute COVID-19. The donor label of this sample is uncertain.

This rearrangement joins TRBV7-7 to TRBJ2-5; 8 positions agree with TRBD1. Losses at the gene ends were 5 bases for V and 2 bases for J; bases not matched to a gene: 7. The germline CDR1 and CDR2 sequences are SSHAT and FNYEAQ (reference sequence). CDR3 length: 15 amino acids. The CDR3 region is CASSTGTGGQETQYF. Written as DNA, the CDR3 is TGTGCCAGCAGCACCGGAACAGGGGGTCAAGAGACCCAGTACTTC.

This chain connects TRBV7-3 to TRBJ1-1; 9 nucleotides match TRBD1. The V gene's germline CDR1 is SGHTA and CDR2 FQGTGA. V shed 6 bases and J 3 bases; nucleotides not matched to a gene: 5. The CDR3 totals 14 residues. The CDR3 protein is CASSYRGQDTEAFF. In nucleotides, the CDR3 is TGTGCCAGCAGTTACAGGGGGCAGGACACTGAAGCTTTCTTT.

This clone has only one observation. The chain is built from TRBV30 and TRBJ1-1; 7 bases map to TRBD1. This CDR3 spans 13 amino acids. CDR1 is GTSNPN and CDR2 is SVGIG in the germline V gene (reference sequence). J gave up 1 base and V 2 bases, and 1 base lay outside the gene matches. Written as DNA, the CDR3 is TGTGCCTGGAGTTGGACAGGGAACACTGAAGCTTTCTTT. Protein product: CAWSWTGNTEAFF.

This clone was seen a single time. The chain combines TRBV30 with TRBJ1-5; a weak D match, TRBD1 (5 bases). Germline V gene data show CDR1 as GTSNPN and CDR2 as SVGIG (reference sequence). CDR3 length: 14 residues. V lost 0 bases to trimming and J lost 8 bases, with 14 bases between them. The CDR3 is CAWSVTGGGEPQHF. CDR3 nucleotide sequence: TGTGCCTGGAGTGTAACGGGGGGTGGGGAGCCCCAGCATTTT.

The rearrangement joins TRBV15 to TRBJ1-6; 7 bases are shared with TRBD1. After removal of 2 bases from V and 3 bases from J, the junction contained 4 bases not matched to a gene. CDR1 and CDR2 from the germline V gene are LNHNV and YYDKDF (reference sequence). The CDR3 contains 16 residues. CDR3 residues: CATSRSPGGYNSPLHF. The DNA for the CDR3 is TGTGCCACCAGCAGATCACCAGGGGGCTATAATTCACCCCTCCACTTT.

V gene TRBV28 combines with J gene TRBJ1-1; 7 nucleotides align to TRBD1. J was trimmed by 9 bases and V by 6 bases; bases with no gene match: 10. Germline V gives CDR1 MDHEN, CDR2 SYDVKM. The CDR3 extends over 13 amino acids. The DNA for the CDR3 is TGTGCCAGCAGCCCGCCGCCAGGGGGACAAGCTTTCTTT. This translates into CASSPPPGGQAFF.

This clone was counted once. The gene calls are TRBV5-6 and TRBJ1-2; D is uncertain. The germline V gene has CDR1 SGHDT and CDR2 YYEEEE. This CDR3 region has 11 residues. V was pared by 0 bases and J by 8 bases, with 5 bases between. The CDR3 sequence is CASSLAGGYTF. CDR3 nucleotides: TGTGCCAGCAGCTTGGCCGGGGGCTACACCTTC.

This clone was recorded only once. The chain uses TRBV19 and TRBJ2-2, with 7 bases lining up with TRBD2. The CDR3 loop spans 16 amino acids. Germline trimming cut 4 bases from V and 4 bases from J; bases unmatched to any gene: 9. Germline CDR1 LNHDA, CDR2 SQIVND (reference sequence). CDR3: CASSTPGGIVTGELFF. The CDR3 coding sequence is TGTGCCAGTAGTACACCCGGGGGGATAGTCACCGGGGAGCTGTTTTTT.

The chain uses TRBV30 and TRBJ1-2; 7 bases align to TRBD1. CDR3 length: 14 amino acids. V lost 3 bases to trimming and J lost 6 bases; unmatched junction nucleotides: 10. Germline CDR1 GTSNPN, CDR2 SVGIG (reference sequence). The CDR3 region has the DNA TGTGCCTGGAGGGCGGGACAGCGGGTGCATGGCTACACCTTC. Residues: CAWRAGQRVHGYTF.